Listed here are 20 T cell receptor beta chains from one sample, sequenced in a study of blood T cell repertoires in COVID-19. The table came from immunoSEQ multiplex PCR; TCRdb's copy has only in-frame clones and leaves some out. Here the sample spans tens of thousands of clones, 70% to 80% being singletons. Sequencing input: peripheral blood. These receptors all come from a man in his sixties with acute or convalescent COVID-19.

The chain carries TRBV4-2 and TRBJ2-7; 7 bases fit TRBD1. Per germline, CDR1 LGHNA and CDR2 YNFKEQ. The CDR3 is 15 residues long. Germline trimming cut 0 bases from V and 1 base from J; bases unmatched to any gene: 3. The CDR3, as DNA: TGTGCCAGCAGCCAAGATCCGGGACAGTCCTACGAGCAGTACTTC. Residues: CASSQDPGQSYEQYF.

This clone was recorded once. This rearrangement joins TRBV7-3 to TRBJ1-1; 12 nucleotides agree with TRBD1. The CDR3 sequence is 16 residues long. Germline assignment: CDR1 SGHTA and CDR2 FQGTGA. Germline trimming cut 6 bases from V and 10 bases from J; bases unmatched to any gene: 15. Here the CDR3 reads CASRSPGQGAHTGAFF. Here the CDR3 DNA reads TGTGCCAGCAGATCACCGGGACAGGGGGCGCATACAGGAGCTTTCTTT.

This clone appeared once. The V gene is TRBV6-1, the J gene TRBJ2-2; D is perhaps TRBD1 (6 bases). V lost 5 bases and J lost 3, with 10 bases in between. In germline, CDR1 is MNHNS, CDR2 SASEGT. The CDR3 extends over 14 amino acids. The CDR3 sequence: CASSWGQDTGELFF. CDR3 nucleotide sequence: TGTGCCAGCAGTTGGGGACAAGACACCGGGGAGCTGTTTTTT.

This chain connects TRBV6-5 to TRBJ2-3; D uncertain. Trimming took 5 bases from V and 2 from J, leaving 11 bases between them. This CDR3 spans 14 amino acids. Germline V CDR1 and CDR2: MNHEY, SVGAGI. This chain's CDR3 is CASSPTTLTDTQYF. The CDR3 nucleotides are TGTGCCAGCAGTCCAACGACTCTCACAGATACGCAGTATTTT.

The chain couples TRBV6-6 to TRBJ2-1; TRBD2 agrees at 10 bases. CDR3 length equals 15 residues. Germline lookup yields CDR1 MNHNY and CDR2 SVGAGI (reference sequence). J gave up 5 bases and V 4 bases, and 5 bases lay outside the gene matches. The CDR3 reads CASSSVAGGHNEQFF. CDR3 sequence (DNA): TGTGCCAGCAGTTCCGTAGCGGGAGGCCACAATGAGCAGTTCTTC.

The chain links TRBV6-5 to TRBJ1-6; TRBD1 matches 8 bases. V lost 4 bases to trimming and J lost 10 bases; unmatched junction nucleotides: 9. The CDR3 contains 15 residues. Germline values: CDR1 MNHEY, CDR2 SVGAGI. The CDR3 bases are TGTGCCAGCAGTTCCCGGGACAGGATCGGCTCACCCCTCCACTTT. It encodes CASSSRDRIGSPLHF.

V is TRBV6-5 and J is TRBJ2-3; 8 nucleotides agree with TRBD1. The CDR3 loop spans 15 amino acids. Germline values: CDR1 MNHEY, CDR2 SVGAGI. The J segment lost 2 bases and the V segment lost 0 bases, leaving 1 base of the junction unmatched. The CDR3 region has the DNA TGTGCCAGCAGTTACTCGGGACAGGACACAGATACGCAGTATTTT. Translation gives CASSYSGQDTDTQYF.

CDR3 protein: CASSPTISSGISDTQYF. The DNA for the CDR3 is TGCGCCAGCAGCCCAACGATTTCTAGCGGAATCTCAGATACGCAGTATTTT. V gene TRBV5-1 combines with J gene TRBJ2-3; 7 bases align to TRBD2. The germline gives CDR1 SGHRS, CDR2 YFSETQ. The CDR3 has 17 amino acids. Germline trimming cut 4 bases from V and 4 bases from J; bases unmatched to any gene: 15.

V and J are TRBV2 and TRBJ2-7, with 8 bases lining up with TRBD2. CDR3 size: 13 residues. Germline assignment: CDR1 SNHLY and CDR2 FYNNEI. The CDR3 loop reads CASLSGSAGEQYF. The CDR3 nucleotides are TGTGCATCTTTAAGCGGGAGTGCGGGGGAGCAGTACTTC. The full variable domain, its missing parts supplied by reference TRBV2 and TRBJ2-7, is EPEVTQTPSHQVTQMGQEVILRCVPISNHLYFYWYRQILGQKVEFLVSFYNNEISEKSEIFDDQFSVERPDGSNFTLKIRSTKLEDSAMYFCASLSGSAGEQYFGPGTRLTVT.

This chain joins TRBV4-2 and TRBJ2-1; possible D gene TRBD2, 6 bases. The CDR3 is 15 residues long. Trimming removed 4 bases from V and 8 bases from J, with 18 bases in between. CDR1 and CDR2 (germline): LGHNA, YNFKEQ. The CDR3: CASSLRRGAPDEQFF. DNA of the CDR3: TGTGCCAGCAGCCTGAGGAGGGGAGCGCCGGATGAGCAGTTCTTC.

V gene TRBV19 combines with J gene TRBJ1-1, with D tentatively TRBD1 (6 bases). The CDR3 loop spans 17 amino acids. The germline V gene has CDR1 LNHDA and CDR2 SQIVND (reference sequence). V gave up 4 bases and J gave up 5 bases, with 23 bases separating them. CDR3 DNA sequence: TGTGCCAGTAGTAGGGGTCAGGGGAAAGGGTTTCGTACTGAAGCTTTCTTT. Its translation is CASSRGQGKGFRTEAFF. The full variable domain, with the rest looked up from reference TRBV19 and TRBJ1-1, is DGGITQSPKYLFRKEGQNVTLSCEQNLNHDAMYWYRQDPGQGLRLIYYSQIVNDFQKGDIAEGYSVSREKKESFPLTVTSAQKNPTAFYLCASSRGQGKGFRTEAFFGQGTRLTVV.

J is TRBJ1-6 and V is TRBV5-1; 7 positions match TRBD1. The V gene's germline CDR1 is SGHRS and CDR2 YFSETQ. Trimming cost V 3 bases and J 10 bases; bases outside gene matches: 10. This CDR3 has 15 residues. The chain's CDR3 is CASSWAQGSGSPLHF. The CDR3 bases are TGCGCCAGCAGCTGGGCACAGGGGTCTGGATCACCCCTCCACTTT.

The CDR3 coding sequence is TGTGCCAGCACCCACCTACGAGGATTTGAAGCTTTCTTT. This encodes CASTHLRGFEAFF. This chain joins TRBV6-6 and TRBJ1-1; D gene uncertain. Per germline, CDR1 MNHNY and CDR2 SVGAGI (reference sequence). The CDR3 runs to 13 residues. Trimming pared 7 bases from V and 7 bases from J, leaving 16 bases between.

The chain couples TRBV6-6 to TRBJ2-7; 8 nucleotides match TRBD2. J gave up 4 bases and V 5 bases, and 10 bases lay outside the gene matches. The CDR3 has 15 residues. CDR1 and CDR2 from the germline V gene are MNHNY and SVGAGI (reference sequence). The CDR3, as DNA: TGTGCCAGCAGTCCTCGGGAGGGAGGGCCATACGAGCAGTACTTC. As protein: CASSPREGGPYEQYF.

This sequence joins TRBV5-6 and TRBJ1-1, with 8 bases lining up with TRBD1. Germline CDR1 is SGHDT and CDR2 is YYEEEE. The CDR3 extends over 14 amino acids. The junction had 6 bases not matched to a gene; V was cut back by 3 bases and J by 5 bases. The CDR3: CASSWDRIGTEAFF. Written as DNA, the CDR3 is TGTGCCAGCAGCTGGGACAGGATAGGGACTGAAGCTTTCTTT.

This rearrangement joins TRBV19 to TRBJ1-5; D unclear. Trimming took off 3 bases at V and 7 bases at J, with 10 bases between the two ends. Germline lookup yields CDR1 LNHDA and CDR2 SQIVND (reference sequence). The CDR3 loop spans 13 amino acids. CDR3 region: CASSMALEQPQHF. DNA for the CDR3: TGTGCCAGTAGTATGGCCTTGGAGCAGCCCCAGCATTTT. The complete variable domain, with remaining parts taken from reference TRBV19 and TRBJ1-5, reads DGGITQSPKYLFRKEGQNVTLSCEQNLNHDAMYWYRQDPGQGLRLIYYSQIVNDFQKGDIAEGYSVSREKKESFPLTVTSAQKNPTAFYLCASSMALEQPQHFGDGTRLSIL.

The chain links TRBV6-2 or TRBV6-3 to TRBJ2-1; 10 bases map to TRBD1. V lost 4 bases, J lost 8 bases, and 2 bases stayed unmatched. The CDR3 is 13 residues long. Germline V gene sequence: CDR1 MNHEY, CDR2 SVGEGT. The CDR3: CASSWTGGYEQFF. Written as DNA, the CDR3 is TGTGCCAGCAGTTGGACAGGGGGTTATGAGCAGTTCTTC.

This chain connects TRBV13 to TRBJ2-1; the match to TRBD2 covers 7 bases. J was trimmed by 9 bases and V by 4 bases; bases with no gene match: 24. CDR3 length: 19 residues. Per germline, CDR1 PRHDT and CDR2 FYEKMQ (reference sequence). CDR3 protein: CASSYRLAGAYRVAGEQFF. The DNA of the CDR3 is TGTGCCAGCAGCTACCGACTAGCAGGAGCATATAGGGTCGCAGGTGAGCAGTTCTTC.

The V gene is TRBV12-5, the J gene TRBJ2-5, with D tentatively TRBD1 (6 bases). V was shortened by 7 bases and J by 4 bases, with 7 bases between the two germline ends. CDR3 length: 11 residues. Germline V gene sequence: CDR1 LGHNT, CDR2 FRNRAP. CDR3: CASARGETQYF. The CDR3 bases are TGTGCTAGTGCCAGGGGAGAGACCCAGTACTTC. The whole variable domain, remainder taken from reference TRBV12-5 and TRBJ2-5, is DARVTQTPRHKVTEMGQEVTMRCQPILGHNTVFWYRQTMMQGLELLAYFRNRAPLDDSGMPKDRFSAEMPDATLATLKIQPSEPRDSAVYFCASARGETQYFGPGTRLLVL.

In its sample, this clone was seen once. The gene calls are TRBV2 and TRBJ1-3; D perhaps matches TRBD1 (5 bases). Between the trimmed V and J ends, which lost 9 bases and 4 bases, there was a span of 13 bases. Per germline, CDR1 SNHLY and CDR2 FYNNEI. The CDR3 loop spans 13 amino acids. The CDR3 nucleotides read TGTGCCAGTGGGGAAGCAGGGGGAAACACCATATATTTT. The encoded protein is CASGEAGGNTIYF.